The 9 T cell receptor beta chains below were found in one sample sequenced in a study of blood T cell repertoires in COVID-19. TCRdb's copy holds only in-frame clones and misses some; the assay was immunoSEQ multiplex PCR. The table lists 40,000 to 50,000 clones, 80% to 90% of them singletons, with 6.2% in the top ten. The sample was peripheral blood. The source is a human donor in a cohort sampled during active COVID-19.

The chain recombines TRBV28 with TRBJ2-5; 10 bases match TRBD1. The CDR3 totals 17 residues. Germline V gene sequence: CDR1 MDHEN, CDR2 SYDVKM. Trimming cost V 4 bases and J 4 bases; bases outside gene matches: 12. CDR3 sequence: CASSSTYRDRGGETQYF. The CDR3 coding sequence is TGTGCCAGCAGTTCGACGTACCGGGACAGGGGTGGAGAGACCCAGTACTTC.

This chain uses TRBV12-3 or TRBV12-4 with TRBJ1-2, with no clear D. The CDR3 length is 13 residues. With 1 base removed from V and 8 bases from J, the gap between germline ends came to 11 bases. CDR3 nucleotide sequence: TGTGCCAGCAGTTTAGGGCAGGTACAGGGCTACACCTTC. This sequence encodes CASSLGQVQGYTF.

The CDR3, as DNA: TGTGCCAGCACTTATTACGGGGGACAGGGCTACGAGCAGTACTTC. It yields the protein CASTYYGGQGYEQYF. This chain connects TRBV27 to TRBJ2-7; 9 bases align to TRBD1. The CDR3 runs to 15 residues. Trimming took 7 bases from V and 3 from J; bases not matched to a gene: 10. Germline CDR1 and CDR2: MNHEY and SMNVEV (reference sequence).

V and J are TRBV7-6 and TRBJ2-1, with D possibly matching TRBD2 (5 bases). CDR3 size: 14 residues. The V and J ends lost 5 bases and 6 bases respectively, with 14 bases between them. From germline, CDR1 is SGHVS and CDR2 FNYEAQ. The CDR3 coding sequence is TGTGCCAGCAGCCCGTGGAGCGGAAGCAATGAGCAGTTCTTC. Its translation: CASSPWSGSNEQFF.

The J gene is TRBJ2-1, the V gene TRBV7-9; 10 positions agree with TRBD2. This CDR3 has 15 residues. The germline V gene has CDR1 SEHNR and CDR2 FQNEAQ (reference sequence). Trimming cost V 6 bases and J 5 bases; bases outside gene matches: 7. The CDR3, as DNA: TGTGCCAGCAGACCGAGCGGGAGGGCCCACAATGAGCAGTTCTTC. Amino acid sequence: CASRPSGRAHNEQFF.

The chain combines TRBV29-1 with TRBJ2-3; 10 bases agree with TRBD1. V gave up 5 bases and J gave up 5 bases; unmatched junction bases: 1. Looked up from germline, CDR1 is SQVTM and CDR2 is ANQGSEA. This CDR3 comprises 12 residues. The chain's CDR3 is CSVWDRGDTQYF. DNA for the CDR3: TGCAGCGTTTGGGACAGGGGAGATACGCAGTATTTT.

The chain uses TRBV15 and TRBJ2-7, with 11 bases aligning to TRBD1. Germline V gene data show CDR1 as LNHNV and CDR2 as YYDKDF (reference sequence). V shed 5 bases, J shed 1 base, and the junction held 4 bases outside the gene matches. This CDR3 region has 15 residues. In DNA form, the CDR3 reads TGTGCCACCAGCGAGGGGACAGGGGGGTCCTACGAGCAGTACTTC. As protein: CATSEGTGGSYEQYF.

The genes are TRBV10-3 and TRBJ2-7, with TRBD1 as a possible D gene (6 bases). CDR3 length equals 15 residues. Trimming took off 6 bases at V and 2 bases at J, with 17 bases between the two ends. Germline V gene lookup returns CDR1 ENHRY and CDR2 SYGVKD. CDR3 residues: CAIRPDRPFTYEQYF. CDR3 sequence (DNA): TGTGCCATCAGACCTGACAGGCCGTTTACCTACGAGCAGTACTTC.

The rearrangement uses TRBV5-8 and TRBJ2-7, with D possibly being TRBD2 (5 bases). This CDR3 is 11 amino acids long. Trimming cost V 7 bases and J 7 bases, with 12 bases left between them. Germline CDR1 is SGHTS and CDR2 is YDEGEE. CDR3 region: CASFAGGEQYF. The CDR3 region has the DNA TGTGCCAGCTTTGCAGGAGGAGAGCAGTACTTC.